This TCR beta chain comes out of a study of cytotoxic CD8 clonotypes in ibrutinib-treated CLL. Overall study: Partial responses numbered approximately 24 and complete responses 2; after a median about 74 months, about 15 stayed remitted and approximately twelve progressed. Study-wide findings and caveats: Progressing patients had sampling times that differed from those of sustained-remission patients.

As regards this clone: The antigen is not known.

This CDR3 comprises 16 residues. Looked up from germline, CDR1 is SGHDT and CDR2 is YYEEEE. Deletions cut 0 bases from V and 2 bases from J, with 15 bases between. The assay was immunoSEQ multiplex PCR, and TCRdb's table has in-frame clones only and misses some. The data contain 130,000 or so clones, approximately 83% of them singletons. This specimen consisted of PBMCs, obtained after 24 months of ibrutinib treatment. The V and J genes are TRBV5-6 and TRBJ2-7; D is uncertain. The clonotype was recovered from a human donor with chronic lymphocytic leukemia. CDR3 nucleotide sequence: TGTGCCAGCAGCTTGGAAGGGCAGGCCCGCCCCTACGAGCAGTACTTC. It is translated as CASSLEGQARPYEQYF.